Below, one T cell receptor (beta chain) is given with its context. What it binds is unknown. Sequencing was performed with immunoSEQ multiplex PCR; in TCRdb, only in-frame clones are kept and a portion is missing. This sample yields about 2.4 million clones, of which over 85% are seen a single time; about 0.39% belongs to the top ten. Germline V lookup: CDR1 KGHSH, CDR2 LQKENI. V was shortened by 2 bases and J by 12 bases, with 19 bases between the two germline ends. The CDR3 is 14 residues long. These data come from a study of shared clonotypes between healthy human individuals. Study overall: CD4 naive and CD4 memory each took three plates per donor, while CD8 naive took two and CD8 memory one.

Regarding the study as a whole: Roughly 5% of naive CD4 clonotypes were common to a few donors. Clonotype sharing among donors was expected to depend on sequencing depth. The genetic and exposure-history diversity represented was limited by few donors.

Sequencing input: naive CD4+ T cells from PBMCs. Sample subset: CD45RA+ positively selected. The receptor's source is a man aged 18-30 years in good health. Some clones in this sample may be carry-over from other donors' samples. V and J are TRBV18 and TRBJ1-1; weak D call: TRBD1 (6 bases). CDR3 region: CASSPSTGDTVTFF. The CDR3, as DNA: TGTGCCAGCTCACCATCGACGGGGGACACGGTAACTTTCTTT.